Below, one T cell receptor (beta chain) is given with its context. The antigen this receptor binds is unknown. Per-nucleotide qualities are absent, and no much larger clonotype sits a single base away. Spanning cysteine to phenylalanine, the CDR3 consists of 17 amino acids. Only CDR3 DNA is held: 51 bases, read in frame from base 1. CDR1 and CDR2, looked up from the germline V gene, are SGHVS and FQNEAQ. The V end gives up 5 bases and the J end 2 bases, leaving 6 bases in the junction not matched to a gene. The library was built by means of PCR. DNA from cultured CD4+ T cells underwent TCR sequencing with the Oncomine TCR Beta short-read assay at the Johns Hopkins FTIC core. Genomic DNA was extracted from the cultured CD4+ T cells with the QIAamp micro DNA kit. Oncomine TCR Beta libraries made from cultured CD4+ T cells were pooled using unique dual indexes and sequenced on an Illumina iSeq 100. Turning to the authors' computational methods: Non-productive sequences were removed, and CDR3s not starting with C, not ending with F or W, or shorter than 7 amino acids were discarded. Antigen-specific clonotypes were identified with the MANAFEST web application by comparing peptide-stimulated wells with reference and other culture wells. For a clone to be called positive, the clone needed an FDR below 0.05, an odds ratio above 5, and a productive frequency above 0.1% in at least two of three replicate wells. A clonotype counted as cross-reactive if it showed significant expansion both in the SARS-CoV-2 spike wells and in at least one common cold coronavirus spike condition. Similarity between CDR3 sequences was evaluated in R version 3.6.1 using Levenshtein distances (stringdist) and unrooted phylogenetic trees (ape). TCRdb reprocessed the public reads (quality trimming at Q25 with fastp, clone calling with MiXCR) and kept in-frame beta chains. Each CDR3 protein appears once, grouped with its most common genes and DNA. These V and J calls originate from TCRdb's pipeline instead of the authors' own analysis. The table for this sample lists about 10,000 distinct CDR3 sequences; roughly 64% of them were counted only once. The ten largest clones take up about 16% of the sample.

The data were taken from a study of vaccination and CD4 T cells after COVID-19 (dated by TCRdb to the early 2020s). Some background on the complete study: Convalescent patients had a positive SARS-CoV-2 result on nasal swab PCR, and of these patients, nine had mild disease and one had severe disease. The convalescent cohort included six males and four females, with two Hispanic individuals, seven Caucasians, two Asians and one multiracial person. Participants received two doses of either the Pfizer-BioNTech BNT162b2 vaccine (n=8) or the Moderna mRNA-1273 vaccine (n=2). Post-COVID blood samples were collected from convalescent patients a median of about 92 days after diagnosis, with a range of about 30 to 161 days. The time from the second vaccine dose to post-vaccine blood sampling had a median of roughly 77 days and ranged from roughly 12 to 241 days. Culture stimuli were overlapping spike peptide pools from SARS-CoV-2 and from the common cold coronaviruses HCoV-NL63, HCoV-OC43 and HCoV-229E. Control cultures received a CEFX viral epitope pool as the positive control, an HIV-1 Nef peptide pool as the negative control, or no peptide. In 9 to 11 COVID-19 convalescent patients and a handful of infection-naive healthy vaccine recipients, researchers compared the spike-specific CD4+ TCR repertoire from before mRNA vaccination with the repertoire from after. What the research found in general, with its limitations: In convalescent patients, a median around 90% of post-vaccine SARS-CoV-2-reactive clones were detected only after vaccination, and vaccine-specific priming was suggested by this finding. The number of convalescent patients in the study was relatively small, and the study did not examine early timepoints following natural infection. Of the vaccine-specific clones in convalescent patients, 304 of 307, or nearly all, reacted only to SARS-CoV-2 spike and did not cross-react with common cold coronaviruses. An increase in the median number of SARS-CoV-2-reactive clonotypes from more than 20 after infection to 38 after vaccination was observed, but the change was not found to be significant.

The treatment or condition label for this specimen denotes: roughly 11-day PBMC culture with coronavirus spike peptide pools or control peptides (ViraFEST assay). The ViraFEST assay was used in the study, in which antigen-specific T cells were expanded with peptide pools and expanded clonotypes were subsequently identified by TCR sequencing. The convalescent patients' positive SARS-CoV-2 PCR tests fell between March and December 2020, which was before the Alpha, Beta and Delta variants emerged in the United States. Each well held roughly 2.2 million PBMCs cultured in IMDM containing roughly 5% human AB serum and approximately 9.8 IU/ml IL-2, with 10 ug/ml peptide pools added. On days 3 and 7, half of the culture medium was replaced with fresh IL-2-containing medium. After about 10 days of culture, CD4+ T cells were isolated by negative selection using the EasySep CD4+ T cell isolation kit. Ficoll-Paque Plus gradient centrifugation was used to isolate PBMCs from whole blood, and the isolated PBMCs were then either used fresh or cryopreserved at -140C. Each culture condition was generally run in triplicate wells.

Sample: CD4+ T cells from blood, cultured in vitro. This TCR was sampled from a human donor who had recovered from COVID-19. The chain employs TRBV7-8 and TRBJ2-3; the central 14 bases match TRBD2. The nucleotides are TGTGCCAGCAGCCAATCGGGACTAGCGGGGGACACAGATACGCAGTATTTT. Translation gives CASSQSGLAGDTDTQYF.